This TCR beta chain derives from a study of blood T cell repertoires in COVID-19. For the study at large: The United States, Italy and Spain were the sources of the acute and convalescent COVID-19 samples. PBMCs, B-cell-depleted T cells, or T cells were the source of the cDNA or gDNA that made up the material.

How the authors handled the data: Using reference gene primer amplification, nucleated cell counts were estimated. Assay used: immunoSEQ multiplex PCR; TCRdb lists only in-frame clones, some missing. V and J calls and clone size are copied from that table; D and trimming were computed from the DNA. The sample shows roughly 220,000 clones, more than 65% of them seen only once. V shed 3 bases, J shed 4 bases, and the junction held 6 bases outside the gene matches. The germline gives CDR1 LNHDA, CDR2 SQIVND (reference sequence). CDR3 length: 15 amino acids. The V and J genes are TRBV19 and TRBJ2-7, with TRBD1 matching 10 bases. Input material: peripheral blood. This sequence was found in a woman in her 30s who had recovered from COVID-19. CDR3 in amino acids: CASSMGGQGKYEQYF. Here the CDR3 DNA reads TGTGCCAGTAGTATGGGGGGACAGGGGAAATACGAGCAGTACTTC.